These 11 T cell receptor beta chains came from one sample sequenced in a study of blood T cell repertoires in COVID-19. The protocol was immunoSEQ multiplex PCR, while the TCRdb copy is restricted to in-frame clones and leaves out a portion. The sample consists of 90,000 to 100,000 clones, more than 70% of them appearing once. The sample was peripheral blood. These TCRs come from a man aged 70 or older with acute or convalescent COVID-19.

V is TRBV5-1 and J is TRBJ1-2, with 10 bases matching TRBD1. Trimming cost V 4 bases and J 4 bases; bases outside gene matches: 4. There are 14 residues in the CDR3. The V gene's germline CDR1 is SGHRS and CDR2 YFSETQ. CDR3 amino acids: CASSPTGGGYGYTF. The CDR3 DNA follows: TGCGCCAGCAGCCCGACAGGGGGCGGCTATGGCTACACCTTC.

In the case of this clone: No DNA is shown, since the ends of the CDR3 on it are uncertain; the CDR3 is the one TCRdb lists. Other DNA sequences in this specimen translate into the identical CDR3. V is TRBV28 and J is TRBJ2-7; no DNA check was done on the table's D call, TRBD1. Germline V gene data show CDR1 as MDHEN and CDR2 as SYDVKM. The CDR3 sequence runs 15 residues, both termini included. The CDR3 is CASSFLAGGPYEQYF.

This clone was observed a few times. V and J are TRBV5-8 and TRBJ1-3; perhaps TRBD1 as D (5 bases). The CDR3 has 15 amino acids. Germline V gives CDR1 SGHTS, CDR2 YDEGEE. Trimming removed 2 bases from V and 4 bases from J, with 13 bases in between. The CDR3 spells CASSLQVTPGNTIYF. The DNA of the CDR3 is TGTGCCAGCAGCTTACAGGTGACGCCGGGAAACACCATATATTTT.

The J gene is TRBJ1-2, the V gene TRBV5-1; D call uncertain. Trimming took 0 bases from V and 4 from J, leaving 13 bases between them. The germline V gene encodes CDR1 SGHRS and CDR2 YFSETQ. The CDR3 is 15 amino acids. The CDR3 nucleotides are TGCGCCAGCAGCTTGGAGGCCGCGACGGGCTATGGCTACACCTTC. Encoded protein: CASSLEAATGYGYTF.

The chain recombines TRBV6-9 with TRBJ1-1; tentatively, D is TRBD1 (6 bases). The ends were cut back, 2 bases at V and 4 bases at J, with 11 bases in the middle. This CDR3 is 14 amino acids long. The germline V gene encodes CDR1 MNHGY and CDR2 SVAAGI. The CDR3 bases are TGTGCCAGCAGTTATAGGGGCAGGGGCACTGAAGCTTTCTTT. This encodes CASSYRGRGTEAFF.

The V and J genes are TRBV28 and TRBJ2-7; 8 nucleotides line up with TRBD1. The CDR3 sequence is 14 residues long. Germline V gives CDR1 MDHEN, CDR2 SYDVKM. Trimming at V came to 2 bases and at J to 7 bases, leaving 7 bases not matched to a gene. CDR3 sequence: CASSLMQGAHEQYF. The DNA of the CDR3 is TGTGCCAGCAGTTTAATGCAGGGGGCGCATGAGCAGTACTTC.

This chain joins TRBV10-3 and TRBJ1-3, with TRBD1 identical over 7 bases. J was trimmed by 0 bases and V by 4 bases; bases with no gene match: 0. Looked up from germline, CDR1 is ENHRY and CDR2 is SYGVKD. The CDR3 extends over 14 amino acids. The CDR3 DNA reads TGTGCCATCAGTGGGACAGGCTCTGGAAACACCATATATTTT. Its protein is CAISGTGSGNTIYF.

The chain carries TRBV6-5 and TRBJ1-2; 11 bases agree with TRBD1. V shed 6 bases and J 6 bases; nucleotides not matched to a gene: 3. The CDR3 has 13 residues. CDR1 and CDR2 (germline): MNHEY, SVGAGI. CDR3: CASRGQGDDGYTF. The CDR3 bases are TGTGCCAGCAGGGGACAGGGGGACGATGGCTACACCTTC.

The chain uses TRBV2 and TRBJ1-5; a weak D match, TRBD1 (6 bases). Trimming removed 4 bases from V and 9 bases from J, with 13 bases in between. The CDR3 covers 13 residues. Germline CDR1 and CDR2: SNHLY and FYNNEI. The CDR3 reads CASSAGTPSPQHF. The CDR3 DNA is TGTGCCAGCAGTGCCGGGACACCATCGCCCCAGCATTTT.

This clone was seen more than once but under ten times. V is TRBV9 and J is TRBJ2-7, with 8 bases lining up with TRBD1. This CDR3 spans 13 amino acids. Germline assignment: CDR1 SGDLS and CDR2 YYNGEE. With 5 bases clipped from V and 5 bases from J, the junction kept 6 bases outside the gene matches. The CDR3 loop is CASSTRTGNEQYF. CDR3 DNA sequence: TGTGCCAGCAGTACAAGGACAGGGAACGAGCAGTACTTC.

The CDR3 nucleotides are TGTGCCAGCAGCACTACCGGGACACGGAATCAGCCCCAGCATTTT. Translation: CASSTTGTRNQPQHF. The chain uses TRBV7-2 and TRBJ1-5; D may be TRBD1 (6 bases). Germline-derived CDR1 and CDR2 are SGHTA and FQGNSA. The CDR3 loop spans 15 amino acids. V lost 5 bases and J lost 4, with 15 bases in between.